Listed here is a single T cell receptor beta chain. This sample is part of a study of blood T cell repertoires in COVID-19. V dropped 5 bases and J dropped 7; count of bases not matched to a gene: 4. Germline CDR1 and CDR2: MNHEY and SVGAGI. CDR3 size: 13 residues. Original handling: The assay estimated nucleated cells by amplifying reference gene primers. Generated by immunoSEQ multiplex PCR, the TCRdb table keeps only in-frame clones and is missing some. V, J and clone size were drawn from that table, and D and trimming were deduced from the DNA. This sample has over 85,000 clones, with more than 75% found just once.

The gene calls are TRBV6-5 and TRBJ1-2; 10 bases align to TRBD1. Sequencing input: peripheral blood. This TCR derives from a man between 35 and 55 years old with acute or convalescent COVID-19. Written as DNA, the CDR3 is TGTGCCAGCAGTCCGACAGGGGGCTTTGGCTACACCTTC. It encodes CASSPTGGFGYTF.